This TCR beta chain was recovered during a study of control samples from healthy donors and cancer patients. In germline, CDR1 is SGHNT, CDR2 YYREEE (reference sequence). The CDR3 covers 15 residues. Trimming took 0 bases from V and 2 from J, leaving 11 bases between them. Repertoires were generated with immunoSEQ multiplex PCR, while TCRdb's copy carries only in-frame clones and drops some. This table has 100,000 to 150,000 clones, around 90% appearing once. V usage is TRBV5-4 and J usage is TRBJ1-2; D is uncertain. The clonotype comes from a man aged 35 to 55 in good health. Sequenced material: blood. CDR3 loop: CASSLESASNYGYTF. For the CDR3, the DNA is TGTGCCAGCAGCTTGGAATCGGCCTCGAACTATGGCTACACCTTC.